The 18 T cell receptor beta chains reported below all come from one sample, sequenced in a study of regulatory T cells in long-lasting Graves disease. Time point: newly diagnosed GD, antithyroid drugs for less than 3 months. RNA isolated from PBMCs was used to make the TCR library. Through Arm-PCR of CDR3 regions and iRepertoire HTBI primers, TCR beta libraries were built. TCRdb reprocessed the multiplex PCR reads with MiXCR, giving one entry per CDR3 protein. The table shows roughly 610,000 distinct CDR3 sequences, with about 16% occurring only once. This same sample was also taken into another study, of T cells in Graves' hyperthyroidism and ophthalmopathy.

Sample: peripheral blood mononuclear cells (PBMCs), taken at new diagnosis, from a patient treated with antithyroid drugs. The receptors originated from a man aged 18-30 years with Graves disease.

There are many counts of this clonotype. The chain combines TRBV3-1 with TRBJ2-1; 11 bases are a match to TRBD2. Germline V gene lookup returns CDR1 LGHDT and CDR2 YNNKEL (reference sequence). The J segment lost 10 bases and the V segment lost 4 bases, leaving 6 bases of the junction unmatched. The CDR3 runs to 14 residues. This CDR3 reads CASSPGLAVGEQFF. CDR3 bases: TGTGCCAGCAGCCCGGGACTAGCGGTTGGCGAGCAGTTCTTC.

The V gene is TRBV6-5, the J gene TRBJ2-7, with 13 bases matching TRBD2. The junction had 11 bases not matched to a gene; V was cut back by 4 bases and J by 5 bases. Looked up from germline, CDR1 is MNHEY and CDR2 is SVGAGI. The CDR3 loop spans 17 amino acids. The CDR3, as DNA: TGTGCCAGCAGTTGGGAACTAGCGGGAGGGCCTGCGAACGAGCAGTACTTC. It encodes CASSWELAGGPANEQYF.

The J gene is TRBJ1-2, the V gene TRBV27, with a weak D call TRBD1 (5 bases). The CDR3 runs 13 residues. Germline CDR1 MNHEY, CDR2 SMNVEV (reference sequence). V lost 8 bases to trimming and J lost 3 bases, with 13 bases between them. Here the CDR3 reads CASGPGPDYGYTF. In DNA form, the CDR3 reads TGTGCCAGCGGTCCGGGGCCGGACTATGGCTACACCTTC.

Many counts were recorded for this clonotype. The chain has TRBV2 and TRBJ2-7; 7 nucleotides align to TRBD2. The V and J ends lost 6 bases and 4 bases, in that order; junction bases with no gene match: 6. CDR3 length: 13 residues. The V gene's germline CDR1 is SNHLY and CDR2 FYNNEI. In nucleotides, the CDR3 is TGTGCCAGCAGCCAGGGAGGGGAATACGAGCAGTACTTC. Translation: CASSQGGEYEQYF.

The table lists this clonotype with many counts. This sequence joins TRBV3-1 and TRBJ2-5; 11 bases agree with TRBD2. The DNA end is a closer match to TRBJ2-1, so the J assignment may be wrong. Looked up from germline, CDR1 is LGHDT and CDR2 is YNNKEL (reference sequence). This CDR3 is 16 amino acids long. The CDR3 region is CASSPYPSGRPLEQFF. In DNA form, the CDR3 reads TGTGCCAGCAGCCCCTACCCTAGCGGGAGGCCCCTGGAGCAGTTCTTC.

A single count supports this clonotype. This may be a read error, as it is one base from a much larger clone. The chain recombines TRBV30 with TRBJ2-1; TRBD2 might be the D (7 bases). Trimming took off 5 bases at V and 9 bases at J, with 17 bases between the two ends. CDR1 GTSNPN and CDR2 SVGIG come from the germline V gene (reference sequence). The CDR3 totals 13 residues. CDR3 DNA: TGTGCCTGGGGACAGCGGGATAAGGGTGAGCAGTTCTTC. It is translated as CAWGQRDKGEQFF. Variable domain in full (rest from reference TRBV30 and TRBJ2-1): SQTIHQWPATLVQPVGSPLSLECTVEGTSNPNLYWYRQAAGRGLQLLFYSVGIGQISSEVPQNLSASRPQDRQFILSSKKLLLSDSGFYLCAWGQRDKGEQFFGPGTRLTVL.

This clonotype has more than one count but fewer than ten. The chain recombines TRBV3-1 with TRBJ2-7; D not certain. Per the germline V gene, CDR1 is LGHDT and CDR2 is YNNKEL (reference sequence). This CDR3 contains 13 residues. V was pared by 5 bases and J by 1 base, with 9 bases between. DNA for the CDR3: TGTGCCAGCAGCACTGCGGCATCCTACGAGCAGTACTTC. Translation: CASSTAASYEQYF.

The rearrangement uses TRBV20-1 and TRBJ2-4, with 10 bases lining up with TRBD1. Germline V CDR1 and CDR2: DFQATT, SNEGSKA (reference sequence). The CDR3 runs to 19 residues. V lost 2 bases, J lost 9 bases, and 22 bases stayed unmatched. CDR3 coding DNA: TGCAGTGCTAGACCCGCTTCGGGACAGGGGACCGACGCGACTGTCATTCAGTACTTC. Amino acid sequence: CSARPASGQGTDATVIQYF.

Remarks on this clonotype: This may be a read error: a much more frequent sequence differs by one nucleotide. The chain recombines TRBV27 with TRBJ1-2, with a possible D match to TRBD1 (5 bases). The CDR3 contains 13 residues. Trimming cost V 5 bases and J 5 bases, with 12 bases left between them. The germline V gene encodes CDR1 MNHEY and CDR2 SMNVEV (reference sequence). The CDR3 protein is CASSGLGRYGYTF. The CDR3 DNA is TGTGCCAGCAGTGGCCTGGGACGTTATGGCTACACCTTC.

The chain combines TRBV9 with TRBJ2-1; 10 bases match TRBD2. The V and J ends lost 3 bases and 4 bases, in that order; junction bases with no gene match: 4. The CDR3 spans 15 residues. The germline CDR1 and CDR2 sequences are SGDLS and YYNGEE. This CDR3 reads CASSATSGAYNEQFF. The CDR3 bases are TGTGCCAGCAGCGCAACTAGCGGGGCTTACAATGAGCAGTTCTTC.

The chain uses TRBV7-2 and TRBJ2-4; 11 nucleotides line up with TRBD2. J lost 6 bases, V lost 3 bases, and 13 bases had no gene match. Germline lookup yields CDR1 SGHTA and CDR2 FQGNSA. The CDR3 contains 18 residues. In DNA, the CDR3 is TGTGCCAGCAGCTTGGCGTCCACTAGCGGGAGAAGTGGAAACATTCAGTACTTC. It encodes CASSLASTSGRSGNIQYF. Full variable domain (remainder filled in from reference TRBV7-2 and TRBJ2-4): GAGVSQSPSNKVTEKGKDVELRCDPISGHTALYWYRQSLGQGLEFLIYFQGNSAPDKSGLPSDRFSAERTGGSVSTLTIQRTQQEDSAVYLCASSLASTSGRSGNIQYFGAGTRLSVL.

With respect to this clonotype: A much larger clone differs by one base, so this may be a read error. V usage is TRBV5-5 and J usage is TRBJ2-5; D is ambiguous. Germline V gives CDR1 SGHKS, CDR2 YYEKEE (reference sequence). The CDR3 has 11 amino acids. CDR3 sequence: CASSGREAQYF. Written as DNA, the CDR3 is TGTGCCAGCAGCGGAAGAGAGGCCCAGTACTTC.

The rearrangement joins TRBV5-1 to TRBJ2-7; D may match TRBD1 or TRBD2 (6 bases each). Germline CDR1 is SGHRS and CDR2 is YFSETQ. CDR3 length: 15 amino acids. V lost 3 bases and J 3 bases, leaving 16 bases between the germline ends. The CDR3 is CASSSTRGVDYEQYF. The CDR3 bases are TGCGCCAGCAGCTCGACTAGGGGGGTGGACTACGAGCAGTACTTC.

The chain joins TRBV12-3 or TRBV12-4 to TRBJ2-1; D not certain. With the DNA end fitting TRBJ2-5 better, the J assignment may be wrong. The CDR3 contains 12 residues. CDR3 DNA sequence: TGTGCCAGCAGTTTCTTCGCAGAGACCCAGTACTTC. Translated, it gives CASSFFAETQYF.

This clonotype was seen ten or more times. The gene calls are TRBV6-1 and TRBJ2-5, with D perhaps TRBD1 (5 bases). The CDR3 consists of 17 residues. V was trimmed by 6 bases and J by 9 bases, leaving 29 bases between them. Germline V gene sequence: CDR1 MNHNS, CDR2 SASEGT. The DNA of the CDR3 is TGTGCCAGCAGGACACGCCCTGGACCGACAGCACACGTGGCCCAGTACTTC. This gives the protein CASRTRPGPTAHVAQYF.

This clonotype was observed at least ten times. The chain employs TRBV9 and TRBJ1-5, with D unclear. The CDR3 covers 14 residues. CDR1 SGDLS and CDR2 YYNGEE come from the germline V gene. Trimming took off 5 bases at V and 2 bases at J, with 11 bases between the two ends. The chain's CDR3 is CASSVGGGNQPQHF. DNA of the CDR3: TGTGCCAGCAGTGTCGGTGGAGGCAATCAGCCCCAGCATTTT. The full variable domain, rest sourced from reference TRBV9 and TRBJ1-5, is DSGVTQTPKHLITATGQRVTLRCSPRSGDLSVYWYQQSLDQGLQFLIQYYNGEERAKGNILERFSAQQFPDLHSELNLSSLELGDSALYFCASSVGGGNQPQHFGDGTRLSIL.

The rearrangement uses TRBV3-1 and TRBJ2-1, with D possibly being TRBD2 (6 bases). V was cut by 3 bases and J by 4 bases, with 16 bases left in between. The CDR3 is made up of 16 amino acids. CDR1 and CDR2 from the germline V gene are LGHDT and YNNKEL (reference sequence). The CDR3 region has the DNA TGTGCCAGCAGCCAGGATCCGGGAGCCGCGTACAATGAGCAGTTCTTC. Residues: CASSQDPGAAYNEQFF.

This clonotype occurred many times. The gene calls are TRBV2 and TRBJ1-1; D unclear. V lost 4 bases, J lost 5 bases, and 11 bases lay in between. Germline CDR1 SNHLY, CDR2 FYNNEI. The CDR3 sequence is 13 residues long. CDR3 region: CASSGWVETEAFF. The CDR3 DNA sequence: TGTGCCAGCAGTGGATGGGTGGAAACTGAAGCTTTCTTT. Combining the CDR3 with reference TRBV2 and TRBJ1-1 gives the whole variable domain EPEVTQTPSHQVTQMGQEVILRCVPISNHLYFYWYRQILGQKVEFLVSFYNNEISEKSEIFDDQFSVERPDGSNFTLKIRSTKLEDSAMYFCASSGWVETEAFFGQGTRLTVV.